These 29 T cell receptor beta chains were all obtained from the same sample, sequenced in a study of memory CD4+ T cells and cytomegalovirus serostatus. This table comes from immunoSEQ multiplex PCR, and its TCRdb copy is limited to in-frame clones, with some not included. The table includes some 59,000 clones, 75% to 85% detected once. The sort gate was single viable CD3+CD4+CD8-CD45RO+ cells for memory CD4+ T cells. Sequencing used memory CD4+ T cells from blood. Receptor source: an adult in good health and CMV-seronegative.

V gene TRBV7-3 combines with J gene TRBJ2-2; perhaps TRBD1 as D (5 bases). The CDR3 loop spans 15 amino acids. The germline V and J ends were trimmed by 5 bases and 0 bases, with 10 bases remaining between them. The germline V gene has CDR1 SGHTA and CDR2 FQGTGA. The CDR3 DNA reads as TGTGCCAGCAGCCCCAGGGAAACGAACACCGGGGAGCTGTTTTTT. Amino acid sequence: CASSPRETNTGELFF. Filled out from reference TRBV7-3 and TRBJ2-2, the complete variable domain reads GAGVSQTPSNKVTEKGKYVELRCDPISGHTALYWYRQSLGQGPEFLIYFQGTGAADDSGLPNDRFFAVRPEGSVSTLKIQRTERGDSAVYLCASSPRETNTGELFFGEGSRLTVL.

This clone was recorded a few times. CDR3 DNA: TGTGCCAGCAGTGAAGCCTTCGGCGGGGGTCCCTATGGCTACACCTTC. It codes for CASSEAFGGGPYGYTF. V usage is TRBV6-1 and J usage is TRBJ1-2; perhaps TRBD1 as D (5 bases). The CDR3 contains 16 residues. Trimming shortened V by 0 bases and J by 4 bases, and 15 bases separated the two germline ends. The V gene's germline CDR1 is MNHNS and CDR2 SASEGT.

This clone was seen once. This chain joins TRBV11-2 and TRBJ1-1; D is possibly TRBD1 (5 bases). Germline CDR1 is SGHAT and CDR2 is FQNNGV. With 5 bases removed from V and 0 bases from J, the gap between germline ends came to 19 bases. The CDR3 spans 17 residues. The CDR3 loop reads CASSVLRGWGMNTEAFF. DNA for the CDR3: TGTGCCAGCAGCGTATTACGGGGCTGGGGAATGAACACTGAAGCTTTCTTT. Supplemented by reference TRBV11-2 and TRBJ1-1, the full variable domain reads EAGVAQSPRYKIIEKRQSVAFWCNPISGHATLYWYQQILGQGPKLLIQFQNNGVVDDSQLPKDRFSAERLKGVDSTLKIQPAKLEDSAVYLCASSVLRGWGMNTEAFFGQGTRLTVV.

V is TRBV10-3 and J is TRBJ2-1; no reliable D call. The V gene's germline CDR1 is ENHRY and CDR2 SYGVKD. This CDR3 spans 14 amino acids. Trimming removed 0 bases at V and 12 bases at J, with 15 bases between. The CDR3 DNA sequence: TGTGCCATCAGTGAGTCGAATGGGGTGGTTGGGCAGTTCTTC. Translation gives CAISESNGVVGQFF.

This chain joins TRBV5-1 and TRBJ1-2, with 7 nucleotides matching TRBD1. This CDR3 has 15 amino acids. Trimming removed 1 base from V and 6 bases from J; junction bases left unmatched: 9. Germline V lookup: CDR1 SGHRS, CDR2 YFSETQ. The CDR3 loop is CASSLTRAGQDGYTF. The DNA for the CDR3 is TGCGCCAGCAGCTTGACCCGAGCCGGACAGGATGGCTACACCTTC.

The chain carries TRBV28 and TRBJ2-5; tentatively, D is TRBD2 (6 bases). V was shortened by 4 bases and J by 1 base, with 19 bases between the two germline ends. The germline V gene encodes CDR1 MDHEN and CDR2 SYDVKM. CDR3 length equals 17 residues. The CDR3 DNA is TGTGCCAGCAGTTCTCCCGGGACTCCGAGTAGCCAAGAGACCCAGTACTTC. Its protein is CASSSPGTPSSQETQYF.

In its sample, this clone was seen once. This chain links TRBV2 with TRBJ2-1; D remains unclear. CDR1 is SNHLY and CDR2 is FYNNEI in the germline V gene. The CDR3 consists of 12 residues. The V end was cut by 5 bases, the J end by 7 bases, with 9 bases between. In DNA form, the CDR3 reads TGTGCCAGCAGTCGAAGGGATAATGAGCAGTTCTTC. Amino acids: CASSRRDNEQFF.

The CDR3 protein is CASSHRTEVVGSPFYNYGYTF. The CDR3 DNA sequence: TGCGCCAGCAGTCATCGGACAGAAGTGGTAGGGTCTCCCTTTTATAACTATGGCTACACCTTC. This sequence joins TRBV23-1 and TRBJ1-2; D may be TRBD1 (6 bases). TRBV23-1 is annotated as an ORF whose role is uncertain. V was shortened by 3 bases and J by 1 base, with 30 bases between the two germline ends. The CDR3 runs to 21 residues.

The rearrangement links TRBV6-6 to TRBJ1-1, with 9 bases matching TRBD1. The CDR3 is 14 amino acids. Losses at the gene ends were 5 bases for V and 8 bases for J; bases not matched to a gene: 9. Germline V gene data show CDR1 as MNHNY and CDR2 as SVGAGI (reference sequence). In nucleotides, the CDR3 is TGTGCCAGCAGTAAGGGACAGGGCGAAAAAGAAGCTTTCTTT. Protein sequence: CASSKGQGEKEAFF.

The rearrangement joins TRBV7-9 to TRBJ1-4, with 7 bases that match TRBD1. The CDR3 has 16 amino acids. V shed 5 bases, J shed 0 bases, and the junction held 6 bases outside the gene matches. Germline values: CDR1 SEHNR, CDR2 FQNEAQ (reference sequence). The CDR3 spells CASSQGVLATNEKLFF. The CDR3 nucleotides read TGTGCCAGCAGCCAGGGGGTGCTGGCAACTAATGAAAAACTGTTTTTT.

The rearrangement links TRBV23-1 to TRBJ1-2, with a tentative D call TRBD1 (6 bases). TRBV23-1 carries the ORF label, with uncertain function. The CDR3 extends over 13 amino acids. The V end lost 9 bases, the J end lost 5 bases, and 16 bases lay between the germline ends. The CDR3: CARGGAPAYGYTF. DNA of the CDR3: TGCGCCAGGGGGGGGGCCCCAGCGTATGGCTACACCTTC.

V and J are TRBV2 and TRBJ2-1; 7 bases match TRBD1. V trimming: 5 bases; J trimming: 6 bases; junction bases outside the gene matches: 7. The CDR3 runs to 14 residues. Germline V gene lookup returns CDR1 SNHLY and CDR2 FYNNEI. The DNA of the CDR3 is TGTGCCAGCAGTTTTTCGACAGGGACCAATGAGCAGTTCTTC. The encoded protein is CASSFSTGTNEQFF.

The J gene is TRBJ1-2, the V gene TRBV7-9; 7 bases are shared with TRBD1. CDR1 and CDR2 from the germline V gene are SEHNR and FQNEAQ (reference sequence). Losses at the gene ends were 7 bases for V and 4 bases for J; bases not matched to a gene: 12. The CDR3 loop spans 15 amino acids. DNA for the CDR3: TGTGCCAGCACCCCGCCGGGGACAGCTTTCTATGGCTACACCTTC. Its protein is CASTPPGTAFYGYTF.

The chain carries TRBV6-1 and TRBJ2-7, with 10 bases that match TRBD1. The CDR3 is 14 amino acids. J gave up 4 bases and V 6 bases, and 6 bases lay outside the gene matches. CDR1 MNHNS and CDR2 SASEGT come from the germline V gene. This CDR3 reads CASSWRQGAYEQYF. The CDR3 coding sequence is TGTGCCAGCAGCTGGAGACAGGGGGCTTACGAGCAGTACTTC.

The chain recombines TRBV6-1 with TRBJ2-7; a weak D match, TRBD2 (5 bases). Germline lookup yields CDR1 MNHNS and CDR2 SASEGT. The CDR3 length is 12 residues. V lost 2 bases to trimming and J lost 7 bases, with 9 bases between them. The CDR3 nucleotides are TGTGCCAGCAGTGAAAGTTGGGAGGAGCAGTACTTC. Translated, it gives CASSESWEEQYF.

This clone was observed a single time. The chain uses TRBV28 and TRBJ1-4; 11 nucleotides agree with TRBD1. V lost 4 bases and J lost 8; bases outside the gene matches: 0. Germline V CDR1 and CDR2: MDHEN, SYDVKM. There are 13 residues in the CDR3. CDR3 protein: CASSWDRGEKLFF. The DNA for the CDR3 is TGTGCCAGCAGTTGGGACAGGGGGGAAAAACTGTTTTTT.

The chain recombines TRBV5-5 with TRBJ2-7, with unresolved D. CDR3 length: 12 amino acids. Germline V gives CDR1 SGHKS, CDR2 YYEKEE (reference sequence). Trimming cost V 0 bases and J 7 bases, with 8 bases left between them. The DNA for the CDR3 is TGTGCCAGCAGCTTGGATTTAGGAGAGCAGTACTTC. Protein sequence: CASSLDLGEQYF.

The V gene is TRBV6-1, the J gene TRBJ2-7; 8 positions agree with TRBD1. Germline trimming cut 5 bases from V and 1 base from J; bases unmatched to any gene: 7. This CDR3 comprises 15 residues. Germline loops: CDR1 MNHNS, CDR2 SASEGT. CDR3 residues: CASSLRQGLSYEQYF. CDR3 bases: TGTGCCAGCAGTCTTCGACAGGGGTTATCCTACGAGCAGTACTTC.

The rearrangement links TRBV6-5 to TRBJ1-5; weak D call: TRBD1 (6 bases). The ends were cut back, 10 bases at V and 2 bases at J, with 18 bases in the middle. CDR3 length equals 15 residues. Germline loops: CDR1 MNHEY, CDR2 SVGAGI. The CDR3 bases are TGTGCCACGAGGAGGGGGGGAATGGGCAATCAGCCCCAGCATTTT. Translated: CATRRGGMGNQPQHF.

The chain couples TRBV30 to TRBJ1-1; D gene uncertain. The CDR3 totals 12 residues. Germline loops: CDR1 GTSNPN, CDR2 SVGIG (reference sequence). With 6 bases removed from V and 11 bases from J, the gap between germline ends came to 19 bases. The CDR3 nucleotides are TGTGCCTGTATCGGCCCCGATCGCGGGGCTTTCTTT. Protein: CACIGPDRGAFF.

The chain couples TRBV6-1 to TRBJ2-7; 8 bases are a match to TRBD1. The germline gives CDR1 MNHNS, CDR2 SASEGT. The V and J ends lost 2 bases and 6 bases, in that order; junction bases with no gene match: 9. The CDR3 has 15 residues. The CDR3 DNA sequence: TGTGCCAGCAGTGAAAGTTGGACAGGGCAAGGCGAGCAGTACTTC. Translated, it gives CASSESWTGQGEQYF.

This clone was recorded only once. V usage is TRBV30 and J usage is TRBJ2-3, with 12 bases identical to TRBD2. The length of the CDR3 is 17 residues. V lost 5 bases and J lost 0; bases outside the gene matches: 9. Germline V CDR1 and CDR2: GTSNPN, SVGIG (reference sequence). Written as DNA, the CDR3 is TGTGCCTGGGGAACTAGCGGGAGGACCCCTAGCACAGATACGCAGTATTTT. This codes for CAWGTSGRTPSTDTQYF. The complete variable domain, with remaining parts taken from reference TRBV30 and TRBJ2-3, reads SQTIHQWPATLVQPVGSPLSLECTVEGTSNPNLYWYRQAAGRGLQLLFYSVGIGQISSEVPQNLSASRPQDRQFILSSKKLLLSDSGFYLCAWGTSGRTPSTDTQYFGPGTRLTVL.

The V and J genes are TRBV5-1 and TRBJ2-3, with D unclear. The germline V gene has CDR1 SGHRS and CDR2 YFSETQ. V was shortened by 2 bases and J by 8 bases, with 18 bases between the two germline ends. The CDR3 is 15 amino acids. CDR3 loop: CASSLVDPQSATQYF. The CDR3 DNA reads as TGCGCCAGCAGCTTAGTGGACCCTCAAAGCGCTACGCAGTATTTT.

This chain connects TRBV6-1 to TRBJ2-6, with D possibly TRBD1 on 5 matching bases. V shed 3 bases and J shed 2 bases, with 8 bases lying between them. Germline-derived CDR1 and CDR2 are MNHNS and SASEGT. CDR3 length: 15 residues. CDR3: CASSEVRAGANVLTF. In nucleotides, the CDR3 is TGTGCCAGCAGTGAGGTCAGGGCTGGGGCCAACGTCCTGACTTTC.

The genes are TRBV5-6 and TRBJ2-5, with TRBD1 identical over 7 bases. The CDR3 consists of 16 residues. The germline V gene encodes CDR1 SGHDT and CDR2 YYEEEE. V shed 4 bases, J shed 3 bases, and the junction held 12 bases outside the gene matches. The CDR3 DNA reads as TGTGCCAGCAGCCCCGGCCTGACAGGGAGAAAAGAGACCCAGTACTTC. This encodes CASSPGLTGRKETQYF.

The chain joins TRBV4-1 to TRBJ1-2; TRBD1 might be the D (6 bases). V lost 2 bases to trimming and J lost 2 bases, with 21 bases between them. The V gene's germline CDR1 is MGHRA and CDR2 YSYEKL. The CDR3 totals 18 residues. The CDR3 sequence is CASSQPRLRGGANYGYTF. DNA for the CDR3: TGCGCCAGCAGCCAACCCCGACTCCGAGGGGGAGCGAACTATGGCTACACCTTC.

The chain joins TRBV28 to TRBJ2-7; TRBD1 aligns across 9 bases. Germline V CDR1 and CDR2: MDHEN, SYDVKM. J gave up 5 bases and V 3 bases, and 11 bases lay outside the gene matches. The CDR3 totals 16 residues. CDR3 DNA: TGTGCCAGCAGTTTGTGGGGAAGACAGGGGGGGAACGAGCAGTACTTC. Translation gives CASSLWGRQGGNEQYF.

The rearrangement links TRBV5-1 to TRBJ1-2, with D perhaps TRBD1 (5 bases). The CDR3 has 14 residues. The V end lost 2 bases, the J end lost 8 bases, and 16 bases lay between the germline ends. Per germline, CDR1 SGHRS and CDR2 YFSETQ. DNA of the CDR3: TGCGCCAGCAGCTTTGGGGGACCGCGGGTAGGCTACACCTTC. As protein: CASSFGGPRVGYTF.

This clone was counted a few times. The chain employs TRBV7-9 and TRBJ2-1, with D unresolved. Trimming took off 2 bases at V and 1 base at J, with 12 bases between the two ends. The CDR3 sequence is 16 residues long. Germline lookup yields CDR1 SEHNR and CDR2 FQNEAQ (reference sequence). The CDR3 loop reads CASSLSLSQSYNEQFF. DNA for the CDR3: TGTGCCAGCAGCTTATCCCTTAGTCAGTCCTACAATGAGCAGTTCTTC.